This section outlines one T cell receptor (beta chain) sequence together with its context. Generated by immunoSEQ multiplex PCR, the TCRdb table keeps only in-frame clones and is missing some. The table has tens of thousands of clones, about 90% seen once. This CDR3 comprises 19 residues. Deletions cut 0 bases from V and 3 bases from J, with 19 bases between. Per germline, CDR1 SGHNT and CDR2 YYREEE (reference sequence). The data are from a study of PD-L1 blockade in urothelial cancer. The sequences come from PBMCs, collected around atezolizumab (anti-PD-L1) treatment. The source is a man in his fifties or sixties with urothelial cancer. The chain carries TRBV5-4 and TRBJ2-6; possibly TRBD1 for D (6 bases). As DNA, the CDR3 is TGTGCCAGCAGCTTGGTTGGGACACCCGACCTCCTTGGGGCCAACGTCCTGACTTTC. Amino acids: CASSLVGTPDLLGANVLTF.